This T cell receptor beta chain was retrieved from a study of blood T cell repertoires in COVID-19. Participants reported their clinical history, and cohort assignment relied on those reports. A few counts support this clone. Only in-frame clones appear in the TCRdb table, and some are missing; sequencing was by immunoSEQ multiplex PCR. There are about 63,000 clones in the sample; 65% to 85% occur only once, and approximately 4% lies in the top ten. This sequence was found in a woman in her 40s with acute COVID-19. Input material: PBMCs or T cells enriched from blood (not recorded which).

The CDR3 loop is CAISVFTSGNNEQFF. In DNA, the CDR3 is TGTGCCATCAGCGTATTTACTAGCGGCAACAATGAGCAGTTCTTC. The V call is TRBV10-3, the J call TRBJ2-1; 8 bases are a match to TRBD2. Unmatched junction bases numbered 9, after V lost 6 bases and J lost 5 bases. Looked up from germline, CDR1 is ENHRY and CDR2 is SYGVKD. There are 15 residues in the CDR3.